This T cell receptor beta chain was sequenced during a study of blood T cells in healthy people across ages. Worth noting for this clonotype: As yet, its antigen is unknown.

The donors, healthy Caucasians from Russia, were aged roughly 6 to 90. Study results and limitations: Changes in expanded clonotypes were possibly confounded, as the CMV status of donors was unknown.

Then a second PCR, running roughly 7 to 11 cycles, was carried out with a sample-barcoded 5' primer and a J-beta primer mix. CDR3-containing paired-end reads numbered at least 2.5 million in each sample. Using its own MiXCR run on the 5' RACE reads, TCRdb lists one record per CDR3 protein. The sample lists nearly 800,000 distinct CDR3 sequences, 56% occurring once. The TCR was taken from a middle-aged man in good health. The sample taken for sequencing was blood.

The CDR3 region is CASSIGGTGTYEQYF. The DNA for the CDR3 is TGCGCCAGCAGCATTGGCGGGACTGGGACCTACGAGCAGTACTTC. This chain links TRBV5-1 with TRBJ2-7; possibly TRBD2 for D (6 bases). With 4 bases removed from V and 2 bases from J, the gap between germline ends came to 16 bases. Germline V lookup: CDR1 SGHRS, CDR2 YFSETQ. CDR3 length: 15 residues.